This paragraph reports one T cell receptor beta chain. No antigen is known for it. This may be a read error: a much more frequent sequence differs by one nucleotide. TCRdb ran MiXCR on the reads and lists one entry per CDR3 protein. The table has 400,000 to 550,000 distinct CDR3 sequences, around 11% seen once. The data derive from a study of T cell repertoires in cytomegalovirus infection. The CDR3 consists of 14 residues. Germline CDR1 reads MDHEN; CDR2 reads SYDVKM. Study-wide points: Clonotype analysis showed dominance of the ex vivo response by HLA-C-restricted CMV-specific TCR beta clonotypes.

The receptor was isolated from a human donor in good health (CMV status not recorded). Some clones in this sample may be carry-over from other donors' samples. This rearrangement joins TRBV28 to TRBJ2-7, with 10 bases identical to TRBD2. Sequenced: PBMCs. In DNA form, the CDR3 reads TGTGCCAGCTCTGCCCTAGCGGGAGCTGGCGAGAAGTACTTC. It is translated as CASSALAGAGEKYF.